This TCR beta chain originates from a study of CD8+CD57+ T cells in acquired aplastic anemia. Overall study: DNA from sorted CD4+ and CD8+ cells averaged approximately 3.2 ug.

The TCR beta profiling, which covered VDJ combination and CDR3 sequence, was carried out using genomic DNA as the template. TCRdb ran MiXCR on the reads and lists one entry per CDR3 protein. Here the sample spans hundreds of thousands of distinct CDR3 sequences, roughly half being singletons. This CDR3 comprises 13 residues. From germline, CDR1 is MGHRA and CDR2 YSYEKL. Patients chosen for sequencing had CD8+CD57+ cells that had expanded, as shown by flow cytometry. About this clonotype itself: Its target is unknown. This could be a read error, since a much larger clone is one nucleotide away.

Study-level findings and limits: Overlap between patients and controls comprised 25 to 30 CD8+ CDR3 sequences.

This sequence originates from a human donor with aplastic anemia. V gene TRBV4-1 combines with J gene TRBJ2-1; unclear D gene. Sequences were obtained from sorted CD4+, CD8+, or CD8+CD57+ T cells (not recorded which) from PBMCs. The CDR3, as DNA: TGCGCCAGCAGCCAAGTCTTCGACAATGAGCAGCTCTTC. It codes for CASSQVFDNEQLF.